A single sample gave rise to the 26 T cell receptor beta chains below, sequenced in a study of shared clonotypes between healthy human individuals. CD45RO-negative cells were positively selected for CCR7, leaving out terminally differentiated effector memory CD45RA+ cells. Generated by immunoSEQ multiplex PCR, the TCRdb table keeps only in-frame clones and is missing some. The profile shows about 2,200,000 clones, approximately 94% of them singletons. Sequencing was carried out using naive CD8+ T cells from PBMCs. All receptors derive from a man younger than 35 in good health. Some clones in this sample may be carry-over from other donors' samples.

The V and J genes are TRBV30 and TRBJ2-5; a possible D gene is TRBD1 (5 bases). The CDR3 spans 15 residues. Trimming took 0 bases from V and 1 from J, leaving 12 bases between them. Looked up from germline, CDR1 is GTSNPN and CDR2 is SVGIG (reference sequence). The CDR3 sequence: CAWSVLPRAQETQYF. The CDR3 DNA is TGTGCCTGGAGTGTACTCCCCAGGGCCCAAGAGACCCAGTACTTC.

The chain has TRBV6-6 and TRBJ2-7; 7 positions match TRBD1. The CDR3 is 13 amino acids. Trimming cost V 8 bases and J 5 bases; bases outside gene matches: 9. Germline CDR1 and CDR2: MNHNY and SVGAGI (reference sequence). CDR3 loop: CASGWQGVNEQYF. CDR3 DNA: TGTGCCAGCGGATGGCAGGGGGTGAACGAGCAGTACTTC.

Notes on this clone: This same CDR3 is encoded by further DNA sequences in the sample. The V gene is TRBV4-3, the J gene TRBJ2-3, with D maybe TRBD1 (5 bases). Trimming took off 4 bases at V and 0 bases at J, with 11 bases between the two ends. Germline assignment: CDR1 LGHNA and CDR2 YSLEER. The CDR3 spans 15 residues. CDR3 sequence (DNA): TGCGCCAGCAGCCCAACCCCAGGGAGCACAGATACGCAGTATTTT. This sequence encodes CASSPTPGSTDTQYF.

CDR3: CASTGTGAYEQYF. The CDR3 DNA reads as TGCGCCAGTACCGGGACAGGGGCCTACGAGCAGTACTTC. The rearrangement uses TRBV5-1 and TRBJ2-7; TRBD1 aligns across 10 bases. Germline trimming cut 8 bases from V and 2 bases from J; bases unmatched to any gene: 4. The CDR3 runs 13 residues. CDR1 is SGHRS and CDR2 is YFSETQ in the germline V gene.

Points on this clone: Other DNA sequences from this sample encode an identical CDR3 as well. J is TRBJ2-1 and V is TRBV27, with D perhaps TRBD1 (5 bases). The CDR3 length is 14 residues. Germline CDR1 reads MNHEY; CDR2 reads SMNVEV (reference sequence). V gave up 2 bases and J gave up 5 bases, with 10 bases separating them. CDR3 nucleotide sequence: TGTGCCAGCAGTTTACGGCAGGGTGACAATGAGCAGTTCTTC. This encodes CASSLRQGDNEQFF.

This chain uses TRBV28 with TRBJ1-2, with D unclear. V lost 5 bases and J 2 bases, leaving 9 bases between the germline ends. In germline, CDR1 is MDHEN, CDR2 SYDVKM. The CDR3 is 13 residues long. CDR3 region: CASSTQVNYGYTF. CDR3 sequence (DNA): TGTGCCAGCAGTACACAAGTGAACTATGGCTACACCTTC.

This clone was seen a single time. This chain uses TRBV9 with TRBJ2-1; 11 nucleotides agree with TRBD2. With V trimmed by 7 bases and J by 5 bases, 5 bases remained unmatched. This CDR3 is built from 14 residues. CDR1 SGDLS and CDR2 YYNGEE come from the germline V gene. The CDR3 DNA follows: TGTGCCAGCTCTAGCGGGAGGTTAGACAATGAGCAGTTCTTC. Its translation: CASSSGRLDNEQFF.

This sequence joins TRBV27 and TRBJ2-7, with TRBD1 matching over 7 bases. The CDR3 loop spans 15 amino acids. V shed 6 bases, J shed 5 bases, and the junction held 13 bases outside the gene matches. Germline CDR1 and CDR2: MNHEY and SMNVEV (reference sequence). DNA for the CDR3: TGTGCCAGCAGAAAAGACCCGACAGGGCAAGACGAGCAGTACTTC. Its protein product is CASRKDPTGQDEQYF.

CDR3 sequence (DNA): TGTGCCAGCAGTGTTGGGGGCTCCCACCAGCCCCAGCATTTT. The encoded protein is CASSVGGSHQPQHF. This chain links TRBV27 with TRBJ1-5; maybe TRBD1 (6 bases). The CDR3 contains 14 residues. Germline V gene lookup returns CDR1 MNHEY and CDR2 SMNVEV (reference sequence). V was shortened by 5 bases and J by 7 bases, with 15 bases between the two germline ends.

The chain links TRBV2 to TRBJ1-1; 8 bases fit TRBD1. J was trimmed by 1 base and V by 5 bases; bases with no gene match: 9. Germline CDR1 reads SNHLY; CDR2 reads FYNNEI. The CDR3 extends over 16 amino acids. The CDR3 region is CASSTRTGKPNTEAFF. Here the CDR3 DNA reads TGTGCCAGCAGTACCCGGACAGGGAAGCCGAACACTGAAGCTTTCTTT.

The chain joins TRBV19 to TRBJ1-1; D might be TRBD1 (5 bases). V was pared by 4 bases and J by 0 bases, with 9 bases between. CDR3 size: 14 residues. Germline CDR1 is LNHDA and CDR2 is SQIVND (reference sequence). The CDR3 coding sequence is TGTGCCAGTAGTACGCGACAGATGAACACTGAAGCTTTCTTT. It translates to CASSTRQMNTEAFF.

V is TRBV30 and J is TRBJ2-7; 7 bases match TRBD2. The germline CDR1 and CDR2 sequences are GTSNPN and SVGIG (reference sequence). J gave up 4 bases and V 2 bases, and 5 bases lay outside the gene matches. The CDR3 has 13 amino acids. The CDR3 protein is CAWSPRTRYEQYF. CDR3 in DNA: TGTGCCTGGAGTCCCAGGACTAGGTACGAGCAGTACTTC.

The chain combines TRBV15 with TRBJ2-3, with D perhaps being TRBD1 or TRBD2 (5 bases each). Germline assignment: CDR1 LNHNV and CDR2 YYDKDF (reference sequence). CDR3 length equals 14 residues. V shed 8 bases and J shed 3 bases, with 15 bases lying between them. The CDR3 region is CATQARGATDTQYF. Here the CDR3 DNA reads TGTGCCACCCAAGCCCGGGGCGCGACAGATACGCAGTATTTT.

The CDR3 sequence: CATQGGGDTLNTEAFF. CDR3 bases: TGTGCCACTCAGGGGGGCGGGGACACACTGAACACTGAAGCTTTCTTT. This chain connects TRBV19 to TRBJ1-1, with 7 bases lining up with TRBD1. This CDR3 is built from 16 residues. With 10 bases clipped from V and 0 bases from J, the junction kept 14 bases outside the gene matches. The germline CDR1 and CDR2 sequences are LNHDA and SQIVND (reference sequence).

The J gene is TRBJ1-1, the V gene TRBV7-9, with 7 bases fitting TRBD1. CDR1 is SEHNR, CDR2 FQNEAQ, per germline (reference sequence). Trimming cost V 5 bases and J 1 base; bases outside gene matches: 7. This CDR3 contains 15 residues. CDR3 sequence reads: CASSVPGQRNTEAFF. In DNA, the CDR3 is TGTGCCAGCAGCGTTCCGGGACAGAGGAACACTGAAGCTTTCTTT.

The CDR3 spells CASSLPGSLGNEQFF. CDR3 nucleotide sequence: TGTGCCAGCAGTCTCCCCGGATCCCTTGGTAATGAGCAGTTCTTC. The rearrangement joins TRBV28 to TRBJ2-1; no clear D gene. The CDR3 spans 15 residues. CDR1 is MDHEN and CDR2 is SYDVKM in the germline V gene. Trimming removed 5 bases at V and 7 bases at J, with 18 bases between. Looking up the rest from reference TRBV28 and TRBJ2-1 gives the full variable domain: DVKVTQSSRYLVKRTGEKVFLECVQDMDHENMFWYRQDPGLGLRLIYFSYDVKMKEKGDIPEGYSVSREKKERFSLILESASTNQTSMYLCASSLPGSLGNEQFFGPGTRLTVL.

Concerning this clone: A read error may account for a junction end that differs from germline. This rearrangement joins TRBV2 to TRBJ1-5; 10 nucleotides agree with TRBD1. The germline V gene encodes CDR1 SNHLY and CDR2 FYNNEI. The CDR3 sequence is 15 residues long. CDR3 in amino acids: CASREDRGRVQPQHF. CDR3 sequence (DNA): TGTGCCAGCAGGGAAGACAGGGGGCGCGTTCAGCCCCAGCATTTT.

The chain uses TRBV9 and TRBJ2-1; TRBD2 matches at 9 bases. Germline V lookup: CDR1 SGDLS, CDR2 YYNGEE. V was clipped by 0 bases and J by 0 bases; unmatched bases: 7. CDR3 length: 18 amino acids. CDR3 DNA sequence: TGTGCCAGCAGCGTAGCGCGGGAGGGGAGGGGCTCCTACAATGAGCAGTTCTTC. Translating gives CASSVAREGRGSYNEQFF.

The chain combines TRBV28 with TRBJ2-3, with unresolved D. This CDR3 contains 13 residues. V was shortened by 4 bases and J by 4 bases, with 9 bases between the two germline ends. The germline CDR1 and CDR2 sequences are MDHEN and SYDVKM. The CDR3 is CASSSASPDTQYF. In DNA form, the CDR3 reads TGTGCCAGCAGTTCCGCAAGCCCAGATACGCAGTATTTT.

As to this clone: Other DNA sequences from this sample encode an identical CDR3 as well. This rearrangement joins TRBV27 to TRBJ2-1, with D possibly being TRBD1 or TRBD2 (5 bases each). V dropped 0 bases and J dropped 7 bases, with 10 bases sitting between them. The CDR3 has 14 residues. Germline CDR1 MNHEY, CDR2 SMNVEV (reference sequence). The chain's CDR3 is CASSLSRGGNEQFF. In DNA form, the CDR3 reads TGTGCCAGCAGTTTATCTCGGGGCGGTAATGAGCAGTTCTTC.

The chain's CDR3 is CASSPGGWVVSTGELFF. The CDR3 nucleotides are TGTGCCAGCAGCCCAGGGGGGTGGGTAGTAAGCACCGGGGAGCTGTTTTTT. The V gene is TRBV9, the J gene TRBJ2-2; tentatively, D is TRBD1 (7 bases). The CDR3 runs 17 residues. Between the trimmed V and J ends, which lost 4 bases and 4 bases, there was a span of 20 bases. CDR1 and CDR2 from the germline V gene are SGDLS and YYNGEE. The full variable domain, in which reference TRBV9 and TRBJ2-2 provide the parts outside the CDR3, is DSGVTQTPKHLITATGQRVTLRCSPRSGDLSVYWYQQSLDQGLQFLIQYYNGEERAKGNILERFSAQQFPDLHSELNLSSLELGDSALYFCASSPGGWVVSTGELFFGEGSRLTVL.

The chain carries TRBV2 and TRBJ1-1, with D unresolved. V shed 1 base and J shed 0 bases, with 6 bases lying between them. This CDR3 has 14 residues. Germline assignment: CDR1 SNHLY and CDR2 FYNNEI. CDR3 coding DNA: TGTGCCAGCAGTGAAGAGGACCTGAACACTGAAGCTTTCTTT. It encodes CASSEEDLNTEAFF.

This chain uses TRBV18 with TRBJ2-2; TRBD1 agrees at 9 bases. Germline CDR1 KGHSH, CDR2 LQKENI. This CDR3 spans 16 amino acids. The trim removed 1 base at V and 4 bases at J, leaving 4 bases unmatched. The CDR3 here is CASSPRDRATTGELFF. DNA for the CDR3: TGTGCCAGCTCACCACGGGACAGGGCGACCACCGGGGAGCTGTTTTTT.

The chain couples TRBV5-1 to TRBJ2-7; 8 bases align to TRBD1. Trimming cost V 3 bases and J 1 base; bases outside gene matches: 3. This CDR3 contains 14 residues. Germline CDR1 SGHRS, CDR2 YFSETQ. The chain's CDR3 is CASSYYRGSYEQYF. DNA of the CDR3: TGCGCCAGCAGCTACTACAGGGGGTCCTACGAGCAGTACTTC.

The chain combines TRBV28 with TRBJ1-5; tentatively, D is TRBD1 (6 bases). Trimming removed 3 bases at V and 3 bases at J, with 12 bases between. Germline V gene lookup returns CDR1 MDHEN and CDR2 SYDVKM. The CDR3 extends over 15 amino acids. The CDR3 DNA is TGTGCCAGCAGTTTCTGGGACACCTACAATCAGCCCCAGCATTTT. Amino acid sequence: CASSFWDTYNQPQHF.

This chain links TRBV7-9 with TRBJ2-4; 11 bases are shared with TRBD2. The CDR3 consists of 19 residues. V shed 5 bases and J 9 bases; nucleotides not matched to a gene: 21. Germline values: CDR1 SEHNR, CDR2 FQNEAQ (reference sequence). The CDR3 DNA sequence: TGTGCCAGCAGCCCGGGGCCCCTAGCGGGAGGCAACACTGTCGGCATTCAGTACTTC. Translating gives CASSPGPLAGGNTVGIQYF.